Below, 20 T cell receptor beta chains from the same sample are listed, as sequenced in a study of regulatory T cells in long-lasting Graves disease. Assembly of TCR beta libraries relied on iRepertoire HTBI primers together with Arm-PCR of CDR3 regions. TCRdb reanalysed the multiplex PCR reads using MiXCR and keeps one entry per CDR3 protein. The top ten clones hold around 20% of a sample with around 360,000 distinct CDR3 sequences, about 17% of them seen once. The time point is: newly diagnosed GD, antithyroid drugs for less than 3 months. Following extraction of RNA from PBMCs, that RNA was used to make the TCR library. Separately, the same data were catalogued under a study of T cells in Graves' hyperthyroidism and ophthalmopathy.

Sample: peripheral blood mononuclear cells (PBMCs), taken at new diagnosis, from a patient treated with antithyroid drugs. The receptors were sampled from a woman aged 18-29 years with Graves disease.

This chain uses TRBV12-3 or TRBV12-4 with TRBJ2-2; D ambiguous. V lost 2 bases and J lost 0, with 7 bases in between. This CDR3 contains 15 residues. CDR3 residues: CASSLFTANTGELFF. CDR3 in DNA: TGTGCCAGCAGTTTATTCACGGCGAACACCGGGGAGCTGTTTTTT.

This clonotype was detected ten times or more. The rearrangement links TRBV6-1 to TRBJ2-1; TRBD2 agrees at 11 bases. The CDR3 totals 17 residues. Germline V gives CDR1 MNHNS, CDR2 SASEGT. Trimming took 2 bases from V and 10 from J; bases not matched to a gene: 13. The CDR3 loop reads CASSEPKLAGVPSEQFF. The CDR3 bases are TGTGCCAGCAGTGAACCCAAACTAGCGGGGGTTCCTTCGGAGCAGTTCTTC.

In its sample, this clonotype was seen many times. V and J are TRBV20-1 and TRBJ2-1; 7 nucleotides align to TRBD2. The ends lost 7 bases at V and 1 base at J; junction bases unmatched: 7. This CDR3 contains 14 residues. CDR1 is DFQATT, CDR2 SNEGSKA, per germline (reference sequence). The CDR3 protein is CSVSAGPSYNEQFF. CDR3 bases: TGCAGTGTCTCAGCGGGGCCGTCCTACAATGAGCAGTTCTTC.

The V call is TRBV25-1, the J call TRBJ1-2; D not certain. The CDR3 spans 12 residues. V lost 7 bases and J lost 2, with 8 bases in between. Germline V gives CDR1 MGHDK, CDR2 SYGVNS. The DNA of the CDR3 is TGTGCCAGCACGGGCGGGAACTATGGCTACACCTTC. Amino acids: CASTGGNYGYTF.

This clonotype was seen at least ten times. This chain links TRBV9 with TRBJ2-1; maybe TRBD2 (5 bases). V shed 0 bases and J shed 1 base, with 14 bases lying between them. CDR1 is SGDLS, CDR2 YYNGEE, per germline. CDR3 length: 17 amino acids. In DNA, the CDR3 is TGTGCCAGCAGCGTAGACAATATGGGCGGGTCCTACAATGAGCAGTTCTTC. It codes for CASSVDNMGGSYNEQFF.

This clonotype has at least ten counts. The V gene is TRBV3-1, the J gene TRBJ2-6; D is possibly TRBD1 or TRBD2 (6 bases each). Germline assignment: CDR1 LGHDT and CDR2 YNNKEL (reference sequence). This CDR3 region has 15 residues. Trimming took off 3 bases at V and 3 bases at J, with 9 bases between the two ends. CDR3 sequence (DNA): TGTGCCAGCAGCCACCGGGGGCGTGGGGCCAACGTCCTGACTTTC. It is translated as CASSHRGRGANVLTF. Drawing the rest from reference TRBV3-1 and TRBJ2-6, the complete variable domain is DTAVSQTPKYLVTQMGNDKSIKCEQNLGHDTMYWYKQDSKKFLKIMFSYNNKELIINETVPNRFSPKSPDKAHLNLHINSLELGDSAVYFCASSHRGRGANVLTFGAGSRLTVL.

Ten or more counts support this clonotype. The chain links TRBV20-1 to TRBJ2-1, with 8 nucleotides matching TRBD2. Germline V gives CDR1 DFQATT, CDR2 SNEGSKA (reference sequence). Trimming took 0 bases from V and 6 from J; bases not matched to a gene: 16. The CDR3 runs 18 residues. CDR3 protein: CSARDQGPAWAGGNEQFF. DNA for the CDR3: TGCAGTGCTAGAGATCAAGGTCCGGCCTGGGCGGGGGGCAATGAGCAGTTCTTC.

CDR3 in amino acids: CASRTGVLEKLFF. CDR3 DNA sequence: TGTGCCAGCCGGACAGGGGTTTTGGAAAAACTGTTTTTT. The chain is built from TRBV28 and TRBJ1-4; 9 bases match TRBD1. The CDR3 length is 13 residues. After removal of 8 bases from V and 8 bases from J, the junction contained 6 bases not matched to a gene. From germline, CDR1 is MDHEN and CDR2 SYDVKM.

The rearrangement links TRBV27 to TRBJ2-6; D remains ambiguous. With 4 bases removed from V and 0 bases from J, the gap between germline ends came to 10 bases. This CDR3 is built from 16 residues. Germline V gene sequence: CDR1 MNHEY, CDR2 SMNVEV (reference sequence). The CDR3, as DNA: TGTGCCAGCAGTTCCCTACCGATCTCTGGGGCCAACGTCCTGACTTTC. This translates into CASSSLPISGANVLTF.

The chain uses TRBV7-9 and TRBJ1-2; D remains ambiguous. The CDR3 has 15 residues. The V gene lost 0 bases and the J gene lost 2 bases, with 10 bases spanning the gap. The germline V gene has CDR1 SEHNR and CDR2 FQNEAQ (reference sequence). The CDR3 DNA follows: TGTGCCAGCAGCTTAGCGCAGGCCGGGAACTATGGCTACACCTTC. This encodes CASSLAQAGNYGYTF.

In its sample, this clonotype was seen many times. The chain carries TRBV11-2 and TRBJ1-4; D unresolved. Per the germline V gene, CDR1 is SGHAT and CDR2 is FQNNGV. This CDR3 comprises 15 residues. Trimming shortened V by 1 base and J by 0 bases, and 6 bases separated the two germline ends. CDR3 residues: CASSLVGATNEKLFF. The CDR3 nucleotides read TGTGCCAGCAGCTTAGTGGGAGCAACTAATGAAAAACTGTTTTTT.

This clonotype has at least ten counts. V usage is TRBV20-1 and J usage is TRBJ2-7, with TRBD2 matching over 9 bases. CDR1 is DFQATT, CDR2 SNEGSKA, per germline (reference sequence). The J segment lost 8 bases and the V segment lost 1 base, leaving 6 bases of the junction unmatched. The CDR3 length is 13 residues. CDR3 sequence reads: CSARGAGGKKQYF. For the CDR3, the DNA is TGCAGTGCTAGAGGGGCGGGGGGGAAGAAGCAGTACTTC.

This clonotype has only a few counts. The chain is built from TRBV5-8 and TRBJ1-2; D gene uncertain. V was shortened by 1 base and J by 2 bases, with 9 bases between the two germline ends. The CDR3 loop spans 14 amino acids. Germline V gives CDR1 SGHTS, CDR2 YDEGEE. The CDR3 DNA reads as TGTGCCAGCAGCTTGCCGGGGAGCAACTATGGCTACACCTTC. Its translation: CASSLPGSNYGYTF. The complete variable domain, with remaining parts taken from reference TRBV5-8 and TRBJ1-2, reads EAGVTQSPTHLIKTRGQQATLRCSPISGHTSVYWYQQALGLGLQFLLWYDEGEERNRGNFPPRFSGRQFPNYSSELNVNALELEDSALYLCASSLPGSNYGYTFGSGTRLTVV.

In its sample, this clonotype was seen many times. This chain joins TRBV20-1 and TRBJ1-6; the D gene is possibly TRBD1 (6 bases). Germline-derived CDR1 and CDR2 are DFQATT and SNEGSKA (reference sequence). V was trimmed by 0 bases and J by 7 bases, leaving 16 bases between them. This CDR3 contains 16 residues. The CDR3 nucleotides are TGCAGTGCTAGAGACAGGGATGCGGGGGCAAATTCACCCCTCCACTTT. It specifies CSARDRDAGANSPLHF.

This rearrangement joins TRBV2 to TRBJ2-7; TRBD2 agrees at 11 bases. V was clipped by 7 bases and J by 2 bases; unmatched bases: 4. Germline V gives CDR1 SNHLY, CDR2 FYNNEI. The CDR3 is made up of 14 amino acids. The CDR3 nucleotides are TGTGCCAGCAAAACTAGCGGGAGCCCCTACGAGCAGTACTTC. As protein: CASKTSGSPYEQYF.

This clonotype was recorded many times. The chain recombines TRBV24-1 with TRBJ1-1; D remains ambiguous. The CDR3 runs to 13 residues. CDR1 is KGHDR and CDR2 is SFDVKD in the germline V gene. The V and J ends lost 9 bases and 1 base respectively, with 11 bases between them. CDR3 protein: CATRRQPNTEAFF. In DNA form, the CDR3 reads TGTGCCACCCGGAGGCAACCGAACACTGAAGCTTTCTTT.

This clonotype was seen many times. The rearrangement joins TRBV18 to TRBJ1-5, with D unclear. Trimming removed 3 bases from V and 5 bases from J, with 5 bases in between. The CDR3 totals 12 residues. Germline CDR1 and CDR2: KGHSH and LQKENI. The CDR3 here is CASSPGHQPQHF. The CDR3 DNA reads TGTGCCAGCTCACCCGGACATCAGCCCCAGCATTTT. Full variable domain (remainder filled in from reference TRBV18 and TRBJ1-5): NAGVMQNPRHLVRRRGQEARLRCSPMKGHSHVYWYRQLPEEGLKFMVYLQKENIIDESGMPKERFSAEFPKEGPSILRIQQVVRGDSAAYFCASSPGHQPQHFGDGTRLSIL.

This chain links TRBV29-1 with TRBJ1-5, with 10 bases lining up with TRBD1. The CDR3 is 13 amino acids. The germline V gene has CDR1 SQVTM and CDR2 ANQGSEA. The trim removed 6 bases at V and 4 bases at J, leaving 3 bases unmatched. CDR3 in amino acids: CSVGGQGNQPQHF. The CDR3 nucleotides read TGCAGCGTGGGGGGACAGGGGAATCAGCCCCAGCATTTT.

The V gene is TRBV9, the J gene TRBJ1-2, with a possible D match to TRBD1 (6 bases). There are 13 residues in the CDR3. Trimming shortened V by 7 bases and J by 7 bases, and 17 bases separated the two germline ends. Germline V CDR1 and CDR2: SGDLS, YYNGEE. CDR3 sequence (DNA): TGTGCCAGCGGCCAAATGACAGGAAGTGGCTACACCTTC. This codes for CASGQMTGSGYTF.

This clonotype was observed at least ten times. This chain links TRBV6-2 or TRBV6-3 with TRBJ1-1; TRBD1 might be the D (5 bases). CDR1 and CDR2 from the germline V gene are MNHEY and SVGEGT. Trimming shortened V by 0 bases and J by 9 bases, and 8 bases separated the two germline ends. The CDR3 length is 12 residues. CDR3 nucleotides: TGTGCCAGCAGTTACTCTGGGGGAAAAGCTTTCTTT. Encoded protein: CASSYSGGKAFF.